This T cell receptor beta chain was recorded in a study of cytomegalovirus exposure and HLA in healthy donors (dated by TCRdb to 2016 to 2017). Describing the broader study: According to an earlier analysis of 587 of the donors, about 179 million T cells yielded roughly 100 million unique TCR beta sequences and about 300 Gb of sequence data. Approximately 310 gigabases of sequencing data and 70 million to 100 million unique TCR sequences were included in an early release covering about 700 HLA-typed donors. Of the approximately 400 genotyped donors, 65% to 90% fell in the genetic ancestry cluster associated with self-reported Caucasian donors. The study aimed to test whether cataloging public T cell receptors could reveal signatures of past pathogen exposure. Using immunosequencing, the study profiled T cell repertoires from about 620 subjects and related those repertoires to cytomegalovirus serostatus. Along with the roughly 610-subject first cohort, a separate validation cohort of over 90 different subjects was used. High-throughput TCR immunosequencing, statistical association of individual TCRs with disease status, and machine learning were combined to predict cytomegalovirus infection status. A later analysis re-analyzed previously published TCR beta repertoires from roughly 690 donors and added high-resolution HLA genotyping to study TCR occurrence patterns. Rather than using new phenotypic data, the later analysis identified candidate immune exposures from TCR beta sequences and from how often those sequences occurred across donors. To decide whether each TCR beta V gene segment behaved as functional or pseudogenic, an earlier analysis of some 600 of the donors relied on high-throughput TCR beta sequencing. Donor age, sex, ethnicity and CMV serostatus were compiled together with the repertoire data. A later genetic analysis took genome-wide SNP genotypes for about three fifths of the roughly 700 donors and used that subset as a discovery cohort. Every repertoire in the discovery cohort had been generated on one and the same sequencing platform. Class I and class II HLA loci were covered by the typing at four-digit resolution. Typing coverage varied by locus: roughly 629-640 donors for A, B, C, DRB1 and DQB1; under 550 for DQA1; about 590 for DPA1; roughly 450 for DPB1. Four or five DR-DQ haplotypes were handled as single units for association and clustering because linkage in the cohort was strong. Among about 400 genotyped donors of the cohort, an average of around 220,000 unique TCR beta nucleotide sequences was sequenced per donor, of which 15% to 20% were non-productive.

From cysteine to phenylalanine, the CDR3 is 13 amino acids long. Only the CDR3 DNA is retained, 39 bases long and in frame from the first base. For CDR1 and CDR2, the germline V gene (reference sequence) lists GTSNPN and SVGIG. Trimming leaves V shorter by 3 bases and J shorter by 8 bases, with the junction holding 3 bases beyond the gene matches. About this clone: Its antigen remains undetermined. Base qualities are not provided; no much larger clone lies one nucleotide away.

Library creation used the immunoSEQ multiplex PCR assay. A mixture of 60 forward primers for TCR Vbeta segments and 13 reverse primers for TCR Jbeta segments was used in the multiplex PCR. The CDR3 region of rearranged TCR beta genes was amplified from genomic DNA by a multiplex PCR assay. Amplified TCR beta libraries were sequenced as 87-base-pair reads on the Illumina HiSeq System. On the study's bioinformatics: In a later analysis, roughly 80 million unique TCR beta chains were counted across the 690 or so repertoires, and around 11 million of these chains were shared by at least two donors. Raw reads were error-corrected and collapsed into unique sequences by a nearest-neighbor algorithm in which closely related sequences were merged to remove PCR and sequencing errors. CDR3 sequences were aligned to IMGT reference sequences to assign V, D and J gene segments. For a sequence to be retained, a match of at least six nucleotides to both a V gene segment and a J gene segment was required. Rearrangements were classified as productive when the CDR3 lacked stop codons and remained in frame with V and J, and all other rearrangements were classified as non-productive. CDR3 was defined according to IMGT convention as the region running from the second conserved V-encoded cysteine to the conserved J-encoded phenylalanine. The earlier analysis of 550 to 650 of the donors excluded any sequence lacking an unambiguous match to a single V gene segment. In an earlier analysis of almost 600 of the donors, a V segment was called functional when productive rearrangements were above 56.7%, and segregating when the standard deviation between donors exceeded 5%. A statistical classification framework was built for diagnosing cytomegalovirus status from the catalog of TCR beta chain sequences. V and J gene assignment, in a later analysis, came from comparing TCR nucleotide sequences with IMGT/GENE-DB human TR gene sequences. The TCRdist pipeline was used in a later analysis to assign CDR3 sequences and most-parsimonious VDJ recombination scenarios. In a later analysis, each TCR beta chain was defined by its CDR3 amino acid sequence together with its V-gene family, and reads lacking a unique V-gene family were excluded. A later analysis removed 450 to 600 highly shared, low-generation-probability nucleotide sequences to deal with suspected cross-contamination and a sequencing artifact. For each public chain, a later analysis derived a clonal expansion index from normalized ranks of inferred template counts within each repertoire. In a later analysis, generation probabilities were computed with a VDJ recombination model fitted to out-of-frame rearrangements, and the resulting probabilities were checked against IGoR. In a later analysis, hypergeometric tests were used to score TCR-TCR, TCR-HLA and TCR-CMV co-occurrence, with a repertoire-size bias correction applied to TCR pairs. A later analysis estimated false discovery rates by permuting HLA or CMV assignments 20 times. In a later analysis, co-occurring TCRs were grouped using DBSCAN, with TCRdist sequence similarity added in when clustering inside HLA-allele-positive subsets. Repertoires with fewer than 30,000 or more than 120,000 public chains were left out of co-occurrence clustering, as were four to six repertoires with anomalous nucleotide sharing. In its TCRdb copy, this immuneACCESS table keeps in-frame sequences only and misses some clones. Where compared with another copy, unresolved V genes explain less than half of these, and the others have no known cause. The DNA gave D and trimming, while V, J and clone size come from that table. The sample contains about 65,000 clones, roughly two thirds of them found a single time. 2.8% of the sample goes to the ten largest clones.

The investigation overall reported the following: HLA typing was unavailable for some donors at each locus, so association tests used only the typed subset. A further reported finding was that TCR beta sequences accurately predicted the HLA-A and HLA-B alleles for most subjects in the first cohort. In the study, some 160 TCR beta chains were listed as associated with cytomegalovirus. Sequencing depth was assumed to be roughly uniform across donors in the presence/absence analyses, though that assumption may not hold. CMV serostatus was the only immune exposure information available for the cohort. A later genetic analysis reported fewer N-insertions in productive TCRs among donors in an Asian-associated ancestry cluster than the approximately 700-donor mean. The cohort was sequenced for TCR beta chains only, and without alpha or paired-chain data the features that could be detected were limited. In vitro tests confirmed that a few of the cytomegalovirus-associated TCR beta chains recognize cytomegalovirus antigens. Most TCR sequences were seen in very few donors, while some public TCRs were found in many individuals. Because counts were too low, seventeen rarely observed V segments, including chromosome 9 orphons, were excluded from the earlier analysis of a few hundred of the donors. A later analysis associated 16,951 TCR beta sequences with specific HLA alleles at a false discovery rate of 0.05. A later analysis reported that several top co-occurrence clusters appeared linked to parvovirus B19, influenza, CMV and Epstein-Barr virus. A later analysis found that TCR association rates varied across HLA loci, with DRB1 alleles showing the most associated TCRs and HLA-C alleles the fewest. A later genetic analysis associated a missense DCLRE1C variant with V-gene and J-gene trimming of TCR beta chains, and an independent cohort replicated the association. According to a later analysis, most CMV-associated TCR beta chains appeared to be HLA-restricted, and the HLA associations seemed to be driven largely by CMV exposure. The authors suggested that the approach could potentially be extended to other disease states and immunological phenotypes. Cytomegalovirus status was reported to be diagnosed by the classifier with high specificity and sensitivity in both the original and validation cohorts. An earlier analysis of around 600 of the donors showed that most TCR beta V segments appeared in productive rearrangements either about 87% or about 30% of the time, which broadly matched IMGT annotations. The 87-base-pair reads could not distinguish some IMGT-functional V segments, including TRBV6-2 and TRBV6-3, so those segments were excluded. Assigning TCR associations to individual alleles was difficult when HLA alleles, especially DR and DQ, strongly co-occurred. A later analysis found that HLA-associated TCR beta chains were more clonally expanded and had lower generation probabilities than equally common non-associated chains. Correlated functional status among segregating V segments might reflect linkage disequilibrium, but an unknown experimental factor could not be ruled out. A group of highly shared sequence variants was considered likely to be a technical artifact of the sequencing pipeline.

The cohort comprised around 700 healthy bone marrow donors. All cohort members were sampled while nominally healthy, although unrecorded immune exposures were likely present. The donor tested CMV seronegative, placing the donor among the 350 or so seronegative members of the cohort. A peripheral blood sample was provided by each donor, and peripheral blood mononuclear cells were used for TCR beta sequencing. Genomic DNA extraction from the blood cell samples was performed with the Qiagen DNeasy Blood Extraction Kit. This sequence was found in a man aged 25 to 40 in good health and CMV-seronegative. The chain joins TRBV30 to TRBJ1-6; 8 of the junction bases match TRBD1. Input material: PBMCs. The nucleotide sequence is TGTGCCTGGAGGAAGACAGGGGATTCACCCCTCCACTTT. Translation gives CAWRKTGDSPLHF.